This record concerns one T cell receptor (beta chain) sequence. The antigen this receptor binds is unknown. There are no base qualities to consult, and no much larger clone falls within one base. The data originate from a study of CD8+ T cells in alopecia areata (dated by TCRdb to 2016 to 2018). For the wider study: The treated patients, all with moderate-to-severe alopecia areata, were enrolled in an open-label pilot trial of oral tofacitinib given at 5 to 10 mg twice daily. Patients stayed on tofacitinib for 6 to 18 months and then had 6 months of follow-up off drug so that delayed response and recurrence could be assessed. In both human patients and the C3H/HeJ mouse model, the study applied high-throughput TCRbeta sequencing to look at T cell clonal expansion in alopecia areata. RNA came from the PAXgene miRNA kit for fixed scalp, the miRNeasy kit for PBMCs, and the RNeasy kit for mouse skin. Scalp clonality was compared among normal scalp (n=4), patchy alopecia areata scalp (n=8), and alopecia totalis/universalis scalp (n=8). Human TCRbeta sequencing covered scalp tissue and sorted CD4+ and CD8+ peripheral blood T cells from patchy and totalis/universalis alopecia areata patients and healthy controls. TCRbeta CDR3 regions were amplified by immunoSEQ multiplex PCR with 35 Vbeta forward and 13 Jbeta reverse primers. Patients on tofacitinib were biopsied at baseline and after 4 and 24 weeks of treatment, and several of the patients also had a later scalp biopsy. The research as a whole found: Compared with normal scalp, lesional scalp, particularly in alopecia totalis/universalis, had higher clonality and more expanded CD8+ clones, which suggests antigenic drive. TCR sequences shared between patients were less clear than in mice, possibly partly because of HLA diversity in the patient population. Unlike mouse skin, where gammadelta T cells dominate, normal human skin contains resident alphabeta T cells that get sequenced too, which complicates analysis of the scalp TCR repertoire.

Explained via the paper, the time point label denotes: baseline before oral tofacitinib. From alopecia areata patients, peripheral blood was collected along with lesional scalp punch biopsies. PBMCs were isolated by density centrifugation and stained for CD3, CD4 and CD8, after which CD4+ and CD8+ T cells were sorted on a FACSAria. The library was prepared using the immunoSEQ multiplex PCR assay. For TCR sequencing, RNA was extracted from every sample and reverse transcribed into cDNA to serve as template. First-strand cDNA was synthesized with SuperScript III using a 2:1 mix of oligo-dT and random hexamers. A synthetic immune receptor repertoire was used to assess amplification bias, and residual bias was removed computationally. The paper's data handling went like this. Raw reads were preprocessed to remove errors, and CDR3 was defined according to IMGT conventions as the region from the conserved cysteine to phenylalanine. Clonality was computed by normalizing Shannon entropy by log2 of the number of productive unique TCRs and subtracting the result from 1. Whether scalp clones were CD4 or CD8 was inferred by matching scalp TCRbeta sequences against CD4 and CD8 repertoires sorted from blood. Held by TCRdb, this immuneACCESS table contains in-frame sequences only and omits some clones. Under half of the omission traces to an unresolved V gene where checked; the cause of the rest is unknown. V, J and clone size are those of that table, while D and trimming were read from the DNA. Here the sample has 120,000 to 150,000 clones; 85% to 90% occur a single time. Of the sample, about 14% falls within the top ten clones.

The germline V gene (reference sequence) sets CDR1 to GTSNPN and CDR2 to SVGIG. Here V drops 3 bases and J drops 0 bases, and the junction holds 7 bases not matched to any gene. The CDR3 spans 17 residues, from the cysteine through the phenylalanine. The entry retains the CDR3 DNA only, 51 bases that are in frame from base 1. This TCR was sampled from a human donor with alopecia areata. Recombination linked TRBV30 to TRBJ2-4, with TRBD2 identical over 11 junction bases. Material: CD8+ T cells sorted from blood, obtained at week 0. The DNA sequence reads TGTGCCTGGAGGGCCGGGACTAGCGGCCTAGCCAAAAACATTCAGTACTTC. The translation is CAWRAGTSGLAKNIQYF.